Sequencing of this TCR beta chain was carried out in a study of beta chain features in type 1 diabetes. Study-wide results and limits: TCRB repertoires of naive, central memory and Treg cells appeared more similar among patients than among healthy donors. The study found fewer insertions and more deletions at VDJ junctions in type 1 diabetes patients. Type 1 diabetes patients showed a moderate but significant shortening of TCRB CDR3s in all four CD4+ subsets. Unsettled here was the matter of whether HLA type influences TCRB rearrangement.

The authors reverse transcribed all of the isolated RNA, so sequencing captured expressed TCRB transcripts. Here immunoSEQ multiplex PCR was the method, and the copy in TCRdb shows in-frame clones only, minus some. The sample consists of about 150,000 clones, about an eighth of them appearing once. As to this clone: Its antigen is not known.

Purities over 98% were achieved in all sorted populations. The germline V and J ends were trimmed by 5 bases and 3 bases, with 8 bases remaining between them. Germline CDR1 MNHNY, CDR2 SVGAGI (reference sequence). The CDR3 extends over 12 amino acids. What was sequenced was central memory CD4+ T cells from blood. The sequence came from a man younger than 35 with type 1 diabetes. The gene calls are TRBV6-6 and TRBJ2-7, with D tentatively TRBD1 (6 bases). For the CDR3, the DNA is TGTGCCAGCAGTCCACAGGGCTACGAGCAGTACTTC. Its protein product is CASSPQGYEQYF.